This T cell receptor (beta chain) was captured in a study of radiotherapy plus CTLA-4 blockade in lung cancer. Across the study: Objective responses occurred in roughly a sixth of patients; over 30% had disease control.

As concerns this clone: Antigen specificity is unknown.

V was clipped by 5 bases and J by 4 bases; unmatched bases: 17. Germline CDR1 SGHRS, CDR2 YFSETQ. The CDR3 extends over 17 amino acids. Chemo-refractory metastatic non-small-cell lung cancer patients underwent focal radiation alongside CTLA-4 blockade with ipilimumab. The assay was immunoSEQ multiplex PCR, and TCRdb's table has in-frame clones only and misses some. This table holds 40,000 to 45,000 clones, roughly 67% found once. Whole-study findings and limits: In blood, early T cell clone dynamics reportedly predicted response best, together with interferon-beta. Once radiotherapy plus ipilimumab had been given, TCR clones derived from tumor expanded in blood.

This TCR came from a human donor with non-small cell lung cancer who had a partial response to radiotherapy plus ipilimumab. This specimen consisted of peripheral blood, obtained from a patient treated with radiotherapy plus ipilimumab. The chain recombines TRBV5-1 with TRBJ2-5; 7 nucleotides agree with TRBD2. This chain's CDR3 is CASSRGGSHGWVETQYF. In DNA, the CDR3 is TGCGCCAGCAGTAGGGGAGGGTCGCATGGTTGGGTAGAGACCCAGTACTTC.